Below are 10 T cell receptor beta chains sequenced from a single sample in a study of shared clonotypes between healthy human individuals. CD8 cells regarded as naive lacked CD45RO, were positively chosen for CCR7, and omitted terminally differentiated effector memory CD45RA+ cells. Produced via immunoSEQ multiplex PCR; TCRdb's table is partial and in-frame only. The sample has some 2 million clones, just under 95% seen once. The sequenced sample consisted of naive CD8+ T cells sorted from blood. All receptors derive from a man aged 18 to 30 in good health.

This sequence joins TRBV7-3 and TRBJ1-5; D is undetermined. Trimming pared 4 bases from V and 1 base from J, leaving 5 bases between. Germline V lookup: CDR1 SGHTA, CDR2 FQGTGA. The CDR3 extends over 13 amino acids. The CDR3 here is CASSSDSNQPQHF. DNA of the CDR3: TGTGCCAGCAGCTCGGACAGCAATCAGCCCCAGCATTTT.

The rearrangement links TRBV5-1 to TRBJ2-1; D gene uncertain. The CDR3 is 14 residues long. Germline CDR1 reads SGHRS; CDR2 reads YFSETQ. V lost 9 bases, J lost 3 bases, and 16 bases lay in between. The CDR3: CATTDGRGYNEQFF. Here the CDR3 DNA reads TGCGCCACAACGGACGGACGTGGCTACAATGAGCAGTTCTTC.

For this clone: This same CDR3 is encoded by further DNA sequences in the sample. The rearrangement links TRBV13 to TRBJ2-7; no reliable D call. Germline CDR1 PRHDT, CDR2 FYEKMQ (reference sequence). V lost 1 base and J lost 1, with 8 bases in between. CDR3 length: 14 amino acids. The CDR3 spells CASSLEGQSYEQYF. The CDR3 DNA reads as TGTGCCAGCAGCTTAGAAGGTCAATCCTACGAGCAGTACTTC.

The rearrangement joins TRBV4-1 to TRBJ2-7; 7 positions agree with TRBD2. CDR1 is MGHRA and CDR2 is YSYEKL in the germline V gene. The V and J ends lost 0 bases and 2 bases, in that order; junction bases with no gene match: 7. CDR3 length: 16 residues. The CDR3 nucleotides are TGCGCCAGCAGCCAAGATTTGGCTAGCGGAACCTACGAGCAGTACTTC. As protein: CASSQDLASGTYEQYF.

This clone was seen a few times. V is TRBV7-9 and J is TRBJ1-1; D is unresolved. CDR3 length: 12 residues. The V gene's germline CDR1 is SEHNR and CDR2 FQNEAQ (reference sequence). Deletions cut 5 bases from V and 7 bases from J, with 11 bases between. The CDR3 DNA follows: TGTGCCAGCAGCCGTACACTTTTTGAAGCTTTCTTT. Its protein is CASSRTLFEAFF.

As concerns this clone: Other DNA sequences in this sample translate to the same CDR3. The chain carries TRBV9 and TRBJ2-1, with 7 bases that match TRBD2. The CDR3 runs 16 residues. The trim removed 5 bases at V and 0 bases at J, leaving 8 bases unmatched. CDR1 and CDR2 from the germline V gene are SGDLS and YYNGEE. CDR3 loop: CASSDPGGSSYNEQFF. As DNA, the CDR3 is TGTGCCAGCAGTGACCCAGGCGGGAGCTCCTACAATGAGCAGTTCTTC.

The chain recombines TRBV5-1 with TRBJ1-2; 7 nucleotides match TRBD1. In germline, CDR1 is SGHRS, CDR2 YFSETQ. The CDR3 is 16 residues long. After removal of 5 bases from V and 1 base from J, the junction contained 11 bases not matched to a gene. CDR3 protein: CASSDTGQALNYGYTF. The DNA for the CDR3 is TGCGCCAGCAGTGATACTGGACAGGCCCTTAACTATGGCTACACCTTC.

The rearrangement joins TRBV9 to TRBJ1-1; D is unclear. This CDR3 has 15 amino acids. V lost 0 bases, J lost 1 base, and 10 bases lay in between. Germline V CDR1 and CDR2: SGDLS, YYNGEE. The CDR3: CASSVVSLGNTEAFF. The CDR3 DNA is TGTGCCAGCAGCGTAGTTAGTCTCGGGAACACTGAAGCTTTCTTT.

V and J are TRBV28 and TRBJ1-4, with D perhaps matching TRBD1 (5 bases). This CDR3 spans 14 amino acids. Germline values: CDR1 MDHEN, CDR2 SYDVKM. The V gene lost 5 bases and the J gene lost 4 bases, with 11 bases spanning the gap. DNA for the CDR3: TGTGCCAGCAGTAGCGGGACCCATAATGAAAAACTGTTTTTT. Its translation: CASSSGTHNEKLFF.

As concerns this clone: At the DNA level, this CDR3 is encoded by other sequences in the same sample as well. The CDR3 nucleotides are TGTGCCATCAGTGATCCTAGGACTAGCGGGAGAAGGGACACCGGGGAGCTGTTTTTT. It codes for CAISDPRTSGRRDTGELFF. This sequence joins TRBV10-3 and TRBJ2-2, with TRBD2 matching over 13 bases. The J segment lost 3 bases and the V segment lost 3 bases, leaving 10 bases of the junction unmatched. This CDR3 has 19 amino acids. The germline CDR1 and CDR2 sequences are ENHRY and SYGVKD.